This TCR beta chain was obtained from a study of chemoradiotherapy in HPV16-positive cancers. The overall study: Candidate HPV-specific T-cell clones and common TCR motifs came from functional assays in a couple of HPV16-positive patients.

Libraries were prepared by immunoSEQ multiplex PCR; TCRdb keeps only in-frame clonotypes and omits some of them. The table lists tens of thousands of clones, roughly 77% of them singletons. V was cut by 3 bases and J by 3 bases, with 12 bases left in between. Germline V gene lookup returns CDR1 SGHVS and CDR2 FNYEAQ. The CDR3 has 15 amino acids. Repeated repertoire sampling spanned the course of chemoradiotherapy. This clonotype was obtained from a human donor with HPV-associated anogenital cancer. This chain joins TRBV7-6 and TRBJ1-5, with TRBD1 as a possible D gene (5 bases). The starting material was blood, obtained from a patient who underwent chemoradiotherapy. The CDR3 reads CASSLGTGPNQPQHF. The CDR3 nucleotides are TGTGCCAGCAGCTTGGGGACCGGCCCCAATCAGCCCCAGCATTTT.